This T cell receptor (beta chain) emerged from a study of early stage breast cancer tumors. Trimming took off 0 bases at V and 3 bases at J, with 9 bases between the two ends. Looked up from germline, CDR1 is SGHDN and CDR2 is FVKESK. The CDR3 length is 14 residues. The repertoire was sequenced with immunoSEQ multiplex PCR; TCRdb's copy has only in-frame clones and lacks some. The data contain 12,000 to 15,000 clones, 65% to 85% of them seen just once; the ten biggest clones take up over 4%. The TCR comes from a person in their twenties or thirties with breast cancer. V is TRBV14 and J is TRBJ2-7, with D uncertain. Sequenced sample: normal breast tissue next to the tumor. This CDR3 is CASSQEGGDYEQYF. The CDR3 nucleotides are TGTGCCAGCAGCCAAGAAGGTGGGGACTACGAGCAGTACTTC.